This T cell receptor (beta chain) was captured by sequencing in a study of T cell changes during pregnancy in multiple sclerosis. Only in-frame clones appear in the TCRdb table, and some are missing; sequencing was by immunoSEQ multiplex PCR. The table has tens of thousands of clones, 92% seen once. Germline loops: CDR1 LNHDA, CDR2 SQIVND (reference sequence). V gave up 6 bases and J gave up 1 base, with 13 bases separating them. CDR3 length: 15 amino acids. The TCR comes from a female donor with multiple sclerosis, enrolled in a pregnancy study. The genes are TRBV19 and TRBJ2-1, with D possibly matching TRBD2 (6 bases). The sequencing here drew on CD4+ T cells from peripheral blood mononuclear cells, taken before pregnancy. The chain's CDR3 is CASSNSRGSYNEQFF. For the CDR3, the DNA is TGTGCCAGTAGCAACAGTCGGGGGTCCTACAATGAGCAGTTCTTC.